This entry is about one T cell receptor (beta chain). The antigen remains undetermined. The entry originates in a study of response to subunit inactivated influenza vaccine. Study-level points and caveats: The authors offered the suggestion that each seasonal influenza vaccination recruits few new T cells.

Germline CDR1 is DFQATT and CDR2 is SNEGSKA (reference sequence). Trimming cost V 6 bases and J 6 bases, with 18 bases left between them. This CDR3 is 14 amino acids long. A single record per CDR3 protein comes from TCRdb applying MiXCR to the RT-PCR reads. The sample consists of almost 600,000 distinct CDR3 sequences, about 15% of them appearing once. This chain connects TRBV20-1 to TRBJ2-1; no clear D gene. The sequence derives from a man aged 45-60 years who received an inactivated influenza vaccine. Source: PBMCs from blood, taken about 13 days after vaccination. The CDR3 DNA reads as TGCAGTGCCAGGCCCAGGTCGAAGGGCAATGAGCAGTTCTTC. This codes for CSARPRSKGNEQFF.